This T cell receptor beta chain was obtained from a study of blood T cell repertoires in COVID-19. The germline V gene encodes CDR1 ENHRY and CDR2 SYGVKD. V shed 3 bases and J 2 bases; nucleotides not matched to a gene: 6. The length of the CDR3 is 16 residues. The assay was immunoSEQ multiplex PCR, and TCRdb's table has in-frame clones only and misses some. The data contain roughly 200,000 clones, about 91% of them singletons. Material for sequencing was peripheral blood. This chain connects TRBV10-3 to TRBJ1-3; TRBD1 matches at 8 bases. The TCR was taken from a man aged 18 to 29 with active or convalescent COVID-19. DNA for the CDR3: TGTGCCATCAGTGAAAACCAGGGGGCGGCTGGAAACACCATATATTTT. Encoded protein: CAISENQGAAGNTIYF.